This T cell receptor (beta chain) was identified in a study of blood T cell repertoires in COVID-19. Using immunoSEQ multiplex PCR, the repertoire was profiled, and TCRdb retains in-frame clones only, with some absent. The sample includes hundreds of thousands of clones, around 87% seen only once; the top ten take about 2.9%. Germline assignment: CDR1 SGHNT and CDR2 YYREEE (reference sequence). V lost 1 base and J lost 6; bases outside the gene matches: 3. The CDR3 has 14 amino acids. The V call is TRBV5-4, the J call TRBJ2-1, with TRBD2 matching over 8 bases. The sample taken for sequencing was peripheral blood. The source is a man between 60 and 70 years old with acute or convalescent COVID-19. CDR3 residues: CASSLRGGGNEQFF. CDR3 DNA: TGTGCCAGCAGCTTGCGGGGGGGCGGCAATGAGCAGTTCTTC.